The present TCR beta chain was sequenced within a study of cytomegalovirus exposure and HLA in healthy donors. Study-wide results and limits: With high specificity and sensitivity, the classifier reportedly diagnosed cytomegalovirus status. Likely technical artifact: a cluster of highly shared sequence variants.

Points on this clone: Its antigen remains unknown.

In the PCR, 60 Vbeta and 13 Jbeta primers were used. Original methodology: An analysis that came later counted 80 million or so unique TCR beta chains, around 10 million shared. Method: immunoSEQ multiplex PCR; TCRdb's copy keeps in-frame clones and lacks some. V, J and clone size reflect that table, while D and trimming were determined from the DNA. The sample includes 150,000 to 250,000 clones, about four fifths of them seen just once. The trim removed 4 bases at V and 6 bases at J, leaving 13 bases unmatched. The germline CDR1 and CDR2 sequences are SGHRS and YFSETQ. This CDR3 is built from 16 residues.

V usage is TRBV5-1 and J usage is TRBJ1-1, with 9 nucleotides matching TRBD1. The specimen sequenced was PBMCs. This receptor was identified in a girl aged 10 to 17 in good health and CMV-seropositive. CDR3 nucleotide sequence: TGCGCCAGCAGCCAGCTGGCGGGACAGGGTTTCGCTGAAGCTTTCTTT. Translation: CASSQLAGQGFAEAFF.